This TCR beta chain was recovered during a study of identical twins. Findings and limits, study-wide: Abundant cord blood beta clonotypes carried fewer insertions; memory repertoires showed none. There is a chance that invariant MAIT and iNKT cells partially muddied zero-insertion analyses.

On this clonotype itself: Its antigen is still unknown.

Via MiXCR, TCRdb re-called the 5' RACE reads, giving one row per CDR3 protein. Seen here are 1.5 million to 2 million distinct CDR3 sequences, around 33% observed once, and the top ten hold more than 0.25%. The CDR3 covers 17 residues. CDR1 and CDR2 from the germline V gene are ENHRY and SYGVKD. V was clipped by 6 bases and J by 13 bases; unmatched bases: 21. There were only healthy Caucasians among the donors. This clonotype originated in a newborn girl in good health. The sample was cord blood. The V and J genes are TRBV10-3 and TRBJ2-4; 10 nucleotides align to TRBD2. CDR3 sequence reads: CAIRQNSSGGFYNEQYF. The CDR3 nucleotides are TGTGCCATCAGGCAGAATTCTAGCGGGGGTTTCTACAATGAGCAGTACTTC.